This TCR beta chain was sequenced for a study of T cells in localized non-small cell lung cancer. TCRdb's table, derived via immunoSEQ multiplex PCR, lists solely in-frame clones and lacks some. The sample shows roughly 30,000 clones, about 90% of them seen only once. Deletions cut 1 base from V and 9 bases from J, with 12 bases between. Germline CDR1 is MGHRA and CDR2 is YSYEKL. The CDR3 contains 14 residues. V is TRBV4-1 and J is TRBJ1-4; D might be TRBD1 (6 bases). The receptor's source is a woman between 35 and 70 years old with stage I lung adenocarcinoma. The sample was peripheral blood, taken before any cancer treatment. DNA of the CDR3: TGCGCCAGCAGCCAAGTAACAGGGAGGAAAAAACTGTTTTTT. Residues: CASSQVTGRKKLFF.